A single sample gave rise to the 7 T cell receptor beta chains below, sequenced in a study of shared clonotypes between healthy human individuals. Only in-frame clones appear in the TCRdb table, and some are missing; sequencing was by immunoSEQ multiplex PCR. Of approximately 500,000 clones listed, 90% to 97% are singletons. The sequenced sample was naive CD4+ T cells sorted from blood. As to subset: CD45RA+ positively selected. The receptor source for this set is a young woman in good health.

This clone was found once. The chain uses TRBV5-1 and TRBJ2-7; 10 bases align to TRBD1. The germline gives CDR1 SGHRS, CDR2 YFSETQ. V gave up 4 bases and J gave up 6 bases; unmatched junction bases: 7. The CDR3 consists of 14 residues. CDR3 DNA: TGCGCCAGCAGCGCGGGGACAGGGGTAAGCGAGCAGTACTTC. Translating gives CASSAGTGVSEQYF.

The chain carries TRBV5-1 and TRBJ2-1; 10 bases map to TRBD2. V shed 0 bases, J shed 5 bases, and the junction held 2 bases outside the gene matches. CDR1 is SGHRS, CDR2 YFSETQ, per germline. The CDR3 length is 15 residues. CDR3 DNA: TGCGCCAGCAGCTTGGATCTAGCGGGAGACAATGAGCAGTTCTTC. Amino acids: CASSLDLAGDNEQFF. Full variable domain (rest looked up from reference TRBV5-1 and TRBJ2-1): KAGVTQTPRYLIKTRGQQVTLSCSPISGHRSVSWYQQTPGQGLQFLFEYFSETQRNKGNFPGRFSGRQFSNSRSEMNVSTLELGDSALYLCASSLDLAGDNEQFFGPGTRLTVL.

The chain uses TRBV27 and TRBJ2-2; D unresolved. Germline CDR1 and CDR2: MNHEY and SMNVEV (reference sequence). The CDR3 runs 14 residues. Trimming removed 6 bases from V and 3 bases from J, with 11 bases in between. The CDR3 bases are TGTGCCAGCAGCCGTCTACAGTACACCGGGGAGCTGTTTTTT. Its protein is CASSRLQYTGELFF.

The chain couples TRBV15 to TRBJ2-5; D is possibly TRBD1 (6 bases). The CDR3 spans 13 residues. The germline V and J ends were trimmed by 1 base and 5 bases, with 8 bases remaining between them. CDR1 is LNHNV, CDR2 YYDKDF, per germline (reference sequence). CDR3: CATSRAGDETQYF. In DNA, the CDR3 is TGTGCCACCAGCAGAGCAGGGGACGAGACCCAGTACTTC.

V and J are TRBV5-1 and TRBJ2-2, with 7 positions matching TRBD2. This CDR3 has 15 amino acids. J was trimmed by 5 bases and V by 4 bases; bases with no gene match: 8. Germline CDR1 SGHRS, CDR2 YFSETQ. DNA for the CDR3: TGCGCCAGCAGCCCGGGACTACCTGAGACCGGGGAGCTGTTTTTT. It yields the protein CASSPGLPETGELFF.

This chain uses TRBV4-1 with TRBJ2-6, with 7 bases fitting TRBD2. This CDR3 comprises 18 residues. The junction had 8 bases not matched to a gene; V was cut back by 0 bases and J by 3 bases. CDR1 is MGHRA, CDR2 YSYEKL, per germline. CDR3 sequence reads: CASSQEGGGFGGANVLTF. In nucleotides, the CDR3 is TGCGCCAGCAGCCAAGAGGGGGGAGGGTTTGGTGGGGCCAACGTCCTGACTTTC.

The chain combines TRBV5-1 with TRBJ2-5, with a weak D call TRBD1 (6 bases). Germline CDR1 and CDR2: SGHRS and YFSETQ. V dropped 4 bases and J dropped 0 bases, with 10 bases sitting between them. The CDR3 is 14 amino acids. CDR3 protein: CASSPGQNQETQYF. For the CDR3, the DNA is TGCGCCAGCAGCCCAGGACAGAACCAAGAGACCCAGTACTTC.